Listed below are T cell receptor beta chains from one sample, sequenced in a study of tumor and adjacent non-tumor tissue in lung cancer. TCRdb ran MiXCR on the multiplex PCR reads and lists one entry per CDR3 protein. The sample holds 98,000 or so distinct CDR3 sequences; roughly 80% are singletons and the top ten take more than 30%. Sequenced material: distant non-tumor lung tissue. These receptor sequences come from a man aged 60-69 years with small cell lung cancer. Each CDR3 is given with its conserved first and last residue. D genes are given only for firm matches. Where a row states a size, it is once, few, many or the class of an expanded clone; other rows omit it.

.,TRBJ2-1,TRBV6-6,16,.,TGTGCCAGCTGTGCCTCAAGTGGGAGGTTCTACAATGAGCAGTTCTTC,CASCASSGRFYNEQFF
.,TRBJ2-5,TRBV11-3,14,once,TGTGACAGCAGCCGGGGACTGGCGGAAGAGACCCAGTACTTC,CDSSRGLAEETQYF
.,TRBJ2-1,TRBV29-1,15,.,TGCACCTACGCCGTGACAGACCTAATGTACAATGAGCAACTCTTC,CTYAVTDLMYNEQLF
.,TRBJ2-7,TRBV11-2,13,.,TGTGCCAGCAGCTTAGATTACGGGGGAGAGCAGTACTTC,CASSLDYGGEQYF
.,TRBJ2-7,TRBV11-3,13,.,TGTGCCAGCAGCTTAGAAATTAGCTTCGAGCAGTACTTC,CASSLEISFEQYF
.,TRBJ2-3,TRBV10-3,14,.,TGTACCATCGGAGCGGCAGTAGACACAGATACGCAGTATTTT,CTIGAAVDTDTQYF
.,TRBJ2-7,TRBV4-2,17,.,TGTGCCAGTAGCCAAGAGTCCCCAGATTCCAGCTCCTACAAGCGGTACTTC,CASSQESPDSSSYKRYF
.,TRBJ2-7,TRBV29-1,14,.,TGCAGTGTTGGGCATTCCGGACTCAGCGGCGAGCAGTACTTC,CSVGHSGLSGEQYF
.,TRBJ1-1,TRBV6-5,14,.,TGTACCAGCAGTTACAGCAACAGTAAGACTGAAGCTTTCTTT,CTSSYSNSKTEAFF
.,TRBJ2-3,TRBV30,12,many,TGTGCCTGGGCCCCGGGCACAGATACGCAGTATTTT,CAWAPGTDTQYF
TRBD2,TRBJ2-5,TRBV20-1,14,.,TGTAGTGCTAGACCTGCGGGAGAATCAGAGACCCAGTACTTC,CSARPAGESETQYF
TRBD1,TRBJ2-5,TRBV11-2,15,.,TGTGCCAGCAGATTAGCACGACAGGGGGCAGGGCCCCAGTACTTC,CASRLARQGAGPQYF
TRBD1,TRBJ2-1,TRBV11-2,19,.,TGTGCTAGCAGCTTAGAGGAGTTTGCAACAGGGGGCTATATGGCTGAGCAGTTCTTC,CASSLEEFATGGYMAEQFF
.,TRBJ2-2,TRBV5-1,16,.,TGCGCCAGCAACTTCTTTCCAACTGGTAACATCGGGGAGCTGTTTTTT,CASNFFPTGNIGELFF
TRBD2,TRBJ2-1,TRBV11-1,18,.,TGCGCCAGCATCTCAGAATCGGGGACTAGCGGGAGTGGTAATGAGCAGTTCTTC,CASISESGTSGSGNEQFF
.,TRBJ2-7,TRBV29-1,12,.,TGTAGCGCCCGGGACACCCCCTACAAGCAGTACTTC,CSARDTPYKQYF
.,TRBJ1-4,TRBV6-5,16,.,TGTGCCAACACCACCAAGAATTCAGCAACTAATGAAAAGTTGTTTTTT,CANTTKNSATNEKLFF
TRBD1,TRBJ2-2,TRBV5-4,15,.,TGTGCCAGCAGCCTGCGGGACAGGTCGGGCAGGGAGCTGTTTTTC,CASSLRDRSGRELFF
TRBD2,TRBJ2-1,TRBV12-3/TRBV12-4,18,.,TGTGCCAGCAGTCATCTAGCGGGAAGAGCCAGGGGCGATAATGGGCAGTTCTTC,CASSHLAGRARGDNGQFF
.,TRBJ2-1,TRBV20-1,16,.,TGCAGTGTAAGGGGTACCACAGGGGGGGACTACAATGAGCAGTTCTTC,CSVRGTTGGDYNEQFF